Each of the 28 T cell receptor beta chains below was sequenced from the same sample in a study of blood T cell repertoires in COVID-19. Using immunoSEQ multiplex PCR, the repertoire was profiled, and TCRdb retains in-frame clones only, with some absent. The data hold 150,000 to 200,000 clones, with about 81% observed a single time. The sequenced sample consisted of peripheral blood. The receptors come from a woman of 80 years or more with COVID-19, enrolled during active disease.

This clone was found a few times. The chain combines TRBV5-6 with TRBJ1-2; TRBD1 matches 7 bases. CDR3 length: 14 amino acids. With V trimmed by 1 base and J by 5 bases, 5 bases remained unmatched. Germline V gene data show CDR1 as SGHDT and CDR2 as YYEEEE. The DNA for the CDR3 is TGTGCCAGCAGCTTGAAGGACAGGATTTATGGCTACACCTTC. Encoded protein: CASSLKDRIYGYTF.

This clone was recorded only once. This sequence joins TRBV7-9 and TRBJ2-6; 9 bases fit TRBD1. This CDR3 region has 14 residues. J was trimmed by 10 bases and V by 5 bases; bases with no gene match: 6. Germline CDR1 and CDR2: SEHNR and FQNEAQ (reference sequence). CDR3 nucleotides: TGTGCCAGCAGCACAGGGGGCTCAGCGAACGTCCTGACTTTC. Protein: CASSTGGSANVLTF. Complete variable domain (other parts from reference TRBV7-9 and TRBJ2-6): DTGVSQNPRHKITKRGQNVTFRCDPISEHNRLYWYRQTLGQGPEFLTYFQNEAQLEKSRLLSDRFSAERPKGSFSTLEIQRTEQGDSAMYLCASSTGGSANVLTFGAGSRLTVL.

The V gene is TRBV12-3 or TRBV12-4, the J gene TRBJ2-3, with no clear D. There are 12 residues in the CDR3. V was clipped by 6 bases and J by 0 bases, with 4 bases between them. The CDR3: CASRSSTDTQYF. CDR3 nucleotide sequence: TGTGCCAGCAGGTCTAGCACAGATACGCAGTATTTT.

The chain links TRBV9 to TRBJ2-3, with D perhaps matching TRBD2 (6 bases). The V gene lost 3 bases and the J gene lost 2 bases, with 7 bases spanning the gap. CDR1 is SGDLS and CDR2 is YYNGEE in the germline V gene. This CDR3 has 13 residues. This CDR3 reads CASSGGDTDTQYF. The CDR3 DNA reads TGTGCCAGCAGCGGGGGGGACACAGATACGCAGTATTTT.

The rearrangement links TRBV6-8 to TRBJ2-3, with 7 bases lining up with TRBD2. The CDR3 runs 15 residues. V lost 8 bases and J lost 3; bases outside the gene matches: 11. Per the germline V gene, CDR1 is MNHGY and CDR2 is SAAAGT. The CDR3 sequence is CASLEAGGRTDTQYF. CDR3 bases: TGTGCCAGCCTAGAGGCAGGCGGGAGAACAGATACGCAGTATTTT.

The J gene is TRBJ2-7, the V gene TRBV7-8; 7 bases fit TRBD2. The germline CDR1 and CDR2 sequences are SGHVS and FQNEAQ. V dropped 1 base and J dropped 1; count of bases not matched to a gene: 7. This CDR3 spans 16 amino acids. CDR3 in amino acids: CASSLVPGGSSYEQYF. The CDR3 DNA follows: TGTGCCAGCAGCTTAGTTCCGGGAGGATCATCCTACGAGCAGTACTTC. Drawing the rest from reference TRBV7-8 and TRBJ2-7, the complete variable domain is GAGVSQSPRYKVAKRGQDVALRCDPISGHVSLFWYQQALGQGPEFLTYFQNEAQLDKSGLPSDRFFAERPEGSVSTLKIQRTQQEDSAVYLCASSLVPGGSSYEQYFGPGTRLTVT.

The chain is built from TRBV5-1 and TRBJ2-7, with D maybe TRBD1 (6 bases). Trimming left V 0 bases short and J 3 bases short, with 10 bases between. CDR1 is SGHRS and CDR2 is YFSETQ in the germline V gene. The CDR3 extends over 14 amino acids. CDR3 DNA sequence: TGCGCCAGCAGCTTGGACAGGGTCGTCTACGAGCAGTACTTC. Its translation is CASSLDRVVYEQYF.

The J gene is TRBJ2-5, the V gene TRBV3-1 (or the pseudogene TRBV3-2), with D possibly TRBD2 on 5 matching bases. This CDR3 has 16 residues. Trimming shortened V by 4 bases and J by 5 bases, and 20 bases separated the two germline ends. Germline values: CDR1 LGHDT, CDR2 YNNKEL (reference sequence). CDR3 nucleotides: TGTGCCAGCAGCCCAGGAGGACTCCTCGGACTGGAGACCCAGTACTTC. It specifies CASSPGGLLGLETQYF.

This chain uses TRBV4-2 with TRBJ1-1; the D is unclear. Germline loops: CDR1 LGHNA, CDR2 YNFKEQ. Trimming removed 4 bases at V and 6 bases at J, with 12 bases between. The CDR3 runs to 13 residues. Here the CDR3 reads CASSPHPRSEAFF. The CDR3 nucleotides are TGTGCCAGCAGCCCGCACCCACGGTCTGAAGCTTTCTTT.

The chain has TRBV7-2 and TRBJ2-7; TRBD1 matches at 7 bases. The CDR3 loop spans 16 amino acids. Germline assignment: CDR1 SGHTA and CDR2 FQGNSA. V dropped 3 bases and J dropped 0; count of bases not matched to a gene: 8. The CDR3 loop is CASSFRDSFYSYEQYF. In DNA, the CDR3 is TGTGCCAGCAGCTTCAGGGACAGTTTTTACTCCTACGAGCAGTACTTC.

The chain recombines TRBV19 with TRBJ2-5, with 8 bases that match TRBD1. CDR3 length equals 13 residues. V gave up 7 bases and J gave up 7 bases; unmatched junction bases: 8. The germline V gene encodes CDR1 LNHDA and CDR2 SQIVND (reference sequence). The CDR3 DNA reads as TGTGCCAGTAAAGACAGGGGTCTCCGGACCCAGTACTTC. As protein: CASKDRGLRTQYF.

The J gene is TRBJ2-3, the V gene TRBV15; D unclear. The germline V and J ends were trimmed by 0 bases and 5 bases, with 9 bases remaining between them. Germline V gene lookup returns CDR1 LNHNV and CDR2 YYDKDF (reference sequence). The CDR3 totals 14 residues. The CDR3 reads CATSRDLPGDTQYF. CDR3 nucleotide sequence: TGTGCCACCAGCAGAGATCTCCCCGGAGATACGCAGTATTTT.

V usage is TRBV5-4 and J usage is TRBJ2-3; 7 nucleotides line up with TRBD2. Germline values: CDR1 SGHNT, CDR2 YYREEE (reference sequence). The CDR3 has 15 amino acids. The V gene end was trimmed by 5 bases and the J gene end by 3 bases; junction bases not matched to a gene: 9. The CDR3, as DNA: TGTGCCAGCAGTTTTCTGGGGGGGGAAACAGATACGCAGTATTTT. Translated: CASSFLGGETDTQYF.

The V gene is TRBV28, the J gene TRBJ2-1, with D unclear. CDR1 is MDHEN, CDR2 SYDVKM, per germline. The CDR3 extends over 14 amino acids. The V end lost 9 bases, the J end lost 0 bases, and 12 bases lay between the germline ends. The CDR3 reads CASGVRSSYNEQFF. CDR3 sequence (DNA): TGTGCCAGTGGAGTTCGTAGCTCCTACAATGAGCAGTTCTTC.

The rearrangement links TRBV12-3 or TRBV12-4 to TRBJ2-7, with D perhaps TRBD1 (5 bases). The CDR3 totals 13 residues. The V end was cut by 3 bases, the J end by 3 bases, with 9 bases between. For the CDR3, the DNA is TGTGCCAGCAGTTTCGCAGGGAACTACGAGCAGTACTTC. The encoded protein is CASSFAGNYEQYF.

This clone was counted ten times or more. Other DNA variants within this sample encode the same CDR3. The V call is TRBV3-1 (or the pseudogene TRBV3-2), the J call TRBJ2-7; tentative D call: TRBD1 (6 bases). The CDR3 extends over 14 amino acids. The ends were cut back, 4 bases at V and 0 bases at J, with 10 bases in the middle. Per the germline V gene, CDR1 is LGHDT and CDR2 is YNNKEL (reference sequence). CDR3 sequence: CASSRTGSSYEQYF. In DNA form, the CDR3 reads TGTGCCAGCAGCCGAACAGGGAGCTCCTACGAGCAGTACTTC.

The chain is built from TRBV12-3 or TRBV12-4 and TRBJ1-5; unclear D gene. The CDR3 extends over 13 amino acids. V lost 2 bases to trimming and J lost 8 bases, with 10 bases between them. The CDR3 protein is CASSLSSLEPQHF. Written as DNA, the CDR3 is TGTGCCAGCAGTTTAAGCTCGCTGGAGCCCCAGCATTTT.

The DNA for the CDR3 is TGTGCCAGCAGCTTGGAGCTAGCGGGGGACACAGATACGCAGTATTTT. It translates to CASSLELAGDTDTQYF. V gene TRBV5-6 combines with J gene TRBJ2-3, with TRBD2 matching over 10 bases. The ends lost 0 bases at V and 2 bases at J; junction bases unmatched: 3. CDR1 is SGHDT, CDR2 YYEEEE, per germline. This CDR3 is 16 amino acids long.

This clone was found a few times. The J gene is TRBJ2-2, the V gene TRBV5-1; 7 nucleotides match TRBD2. Germline values: CDR1 SGHRS, CDR2 YFSETQ. This CDR3 has 16 residues. After removal of 4 bases from V and 1 base from J, the junction contained 7 bases not matched to a gene. CDR3 bases: TGCGCCAGCAGCCCGGCTAGCGGACTGAACACCGGGGAGCTGTTTTTT. This sequence encodes CASSPASGLNTGELFF.

This rearrangement joins TRBV5-4 to TRBJ1-2; D call uncertain. The germline gives CDR1 SGHNT, CDR2 YYREEE (reference sequence). The CDR3 sequence is 13 residues long. The V end lost 0 bases, the J end lost 5 bases, and 8 bases lay between the germline ends. CDR3 sequence (DNA): TGTGCCAGCAGCTTGGATTCGGGATATGGCTACACCTTC. It specifies CASSLDSGYGYTF.

The chain carries TRBV28 and TRBJ2-2, with 7 bases lining up with TRBD2. Germline V gene sequence: CDR1 MDHEN, CDR2 SYDVKM. J lost 3 bases, V lost 4 bases, and 8 bases had no gene match. The CDR3 sequence is 16 residues long. In nucleotides, the CDR3 is TGTGCCAGCAGTTCCCTCGGGGGAGGGGACACCGGGGAGCTGTTTTTT. It encodes CASSSLGGGDTGELFF.

In its sample, this clone was seen a few times. The chain links TRBV4-2 to TRBJ1-1; the D is unclear. The germline V gene encodes CDR1 LGHNA and CDR2 YNFKEQ. Trimming left V 2 bases short and J 7 bases short, with 11 bases between. This CDR3 comprises 13 residues. CDR3: CASSQQDSYEAFF. The CDR3, as DNA: TGTGCCAGCAGCCAACAAGACTCGTATGAAGCTTTCTTT.

In its sample, this clone was seen a few times. This chain connects TRBV6-5 to TRBJ2-7; 11 bases align to TRBD2. The CDR3 extends over 14 amino acids. The trim removed 6 bases at V and 2 bases at J, leaving 3 bases unmatched. The germline V gene has CDR1 MNHEY and CDR2 SVGAGI. CDR3 sequence: CASSYSGRAYEQYF. The CDR3 DNA reads as TGTGCCAGCAGCTATAGCGGGAGGGCCTACGAGCAGTACTTC.

J is TRBJ2-2 and V is TRBV11-2; D remains unclear. This CDR3 spans 14 amino acids. V shed 1 base and J shed 2 bases, with 5 bases lying between them. Germline assignment: CDR1 SGHAT and CDR2 FQNNGV. The CDR3 coding sequence is TGTGCCAGCAGCTTAGTCAGAAACACCGGGGAGCTGTTTTTT. Protein: CASSLVRNTGELFF.

The rearrangement links TRBV5-4 to TRBJ2-4, with 7 bases fitting TRBD1. V gave up 4 bases and J gave up 6 bases; unmatched junction bases: 16. Germline V CDR1 and CDR2: SGHNT, YYREEE (reference sequence). This CDR3 spans 17 amino acids. CDR3: CASSPGQDDRSLNIQYF. The CDR3 nucleotides are TGTGCCAGCAGCCCCGGACAGGATGATCGGTCCTTAAACATTCAGTACTTC.

The V and J genes are TRBV2 and TRBJ2-1; a weak D match, TRBD1 (7 bases). This CDR3 comprises 15 residues. Germline V gene data show CDR1 as SNHLY and CDR2 as FYNNEI. V lost 4 bases, J lost 2 bases, and 12 bases lay in between. CDR3 bases: TGTGCCAGCAGTGGGCGGGACAGAGCCTACAATGAGCAGTTCTTC. Amino acids: CASSGRDRAYNEQFF.

This clone was recorded a few times. The V gene is TRBV13, the J gene TRBJ2-2, with 9 bases lining up with TRBD2. This CDR3 comprises 14 residues. Germline CDR1 and CDR2: PRHDT and FYEKMQ (reference sequence). Germline trimming cut 5 bases from V and 5 bases from J; bases unmatched to any gene: 3. CDR3 amino acids: CASSPGLATGELFF. The CDR3 DNA follows: TGTGCCAGCAGCCCAGGACTAGCGACCGGGGAGCTGTTTTTT.

The chain carries TRBV5-4 and TRBJ2-3; maybe TRBD1 (5 bases). CDR3 length: 13 residues. The V gene lost 1 base and the J gene lost 6 bases, with 9 bases spanning the gap. Per the germline V gene, CDR1 is SGHNT and CDR2 is YYREEE (reference sequence). The CDR3 sequence is CASSLLGVDTQYF. Written as DNA, the CDR3 is TGTGCCAGCAGCTTGCTAGGGGTCGATACGCAGTATTTT.